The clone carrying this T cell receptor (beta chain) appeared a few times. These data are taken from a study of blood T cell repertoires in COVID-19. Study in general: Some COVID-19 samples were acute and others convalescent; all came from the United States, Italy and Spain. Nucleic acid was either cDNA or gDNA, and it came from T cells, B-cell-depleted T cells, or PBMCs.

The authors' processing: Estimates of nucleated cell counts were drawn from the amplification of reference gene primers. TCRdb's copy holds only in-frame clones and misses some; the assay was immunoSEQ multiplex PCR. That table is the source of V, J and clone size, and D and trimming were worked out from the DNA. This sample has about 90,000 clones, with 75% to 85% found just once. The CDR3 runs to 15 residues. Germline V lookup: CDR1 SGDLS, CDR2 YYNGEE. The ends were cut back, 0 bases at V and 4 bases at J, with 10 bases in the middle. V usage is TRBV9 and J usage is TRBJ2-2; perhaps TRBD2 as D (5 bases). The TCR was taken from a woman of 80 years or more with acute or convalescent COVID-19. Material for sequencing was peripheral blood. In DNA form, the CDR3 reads TGTGCCAGCAGCGTAGATCAGCGGACCACCGGGGAGCTGTTTTTT. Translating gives CASSVDQRTTGELFF.